The entry that follows covers one T cell receptor beta chain sequence. Trimming took 4 bases from V and 10 from J, leaving 20 bases between them. The CDR3 contains 14 residues. CDR1 and CDR2 (germline): SGHDT, YYEEEE. Profiling relied on immunoSEQ multiplex PCR, and the TCRdb table lists in-frame clones only, not all of them. In the table there are roughly 2.2 million clones, approximately 93% of which are singletons. The source of the sample is a study of shared clonotypes between healthy human individuals. Sequenced material: naive CD4+ T cells from PBMCs. Described subset: CD45RA+ positively selected. This clonotype originated in a man aged 18 to 30 in good health. Some clones in this sample may be carry-over from other donors' samples. V usage is TRBV5-6 and J usage is TRBJ1-1; tentatively, D is TRBD1 (6 bases). The CDR3 region has the DNA TGTGCCAGCAGCAACTTTCGAAGGGGGAGGCGAGCTTTCTTT. Translating gives CASSNFRRGRRAFF.